The text below deals with one TCR beta chain. Antigen unknown. Viral peptide pools were used in the ViraFEST assay to expand antigen-specific CD4+ T cells, and sequencing came afterward. It was after more than nine days of culture that CD4+ T cells were isolated. Vaccine administered to participants consisted of two doses of either BNT162b2 or mRNA-1273. The healthy vaccine recipients, who had no prior SARS-CoV-2 infection, showed negative nucleocapsid antibodies. The sample belongs to a study of vaccination effects on CD4 cells after COVID-19. The CDR3 sequence is 14 residues long. The germline V gene has CDR1 SNHLY and CDR2 FYNNEI. V was clipped by 2 bases and J by 5 bases; unmatched bases: 5. The table came from immunoSEQ multiplex PCR; TCRdb's copy has only in-frame clones and leaves some out. This sample has roughly 25,000 clones, with around 67% found just once.

The sequence came from a human donor who received a COVID-19 vaccine. V is TRBV2 and J is TRBJ2-5; 7 bases fit TRBD1. The source material was CD4+ T cells from PBMCs cultured with SARS-CoV-2 spike peptides, sampled after COVID-19 vaccination. CDR3: CASSESHRGETQYF. CDR3 nucleotide sequence: TGTGCCAGCAGTGAATCCCACAGGGGCGAGACCCAGTACTTC.